This entry lists 3 T cell receptor beta chains sequenced from one sample in a study of cytomegalovirus exposure and HLA in healthy donors. With 60 Vbeta and 13 Jbeta primers, the PCR was carried out. The data were produced by immunoSEQ multiplex PCR, yet TCRdb's version contains in-frame clones alone and is incomplete. The repertoire has approximately 97,000 clones, around 78% of them found once; the top ten carry 2.5% to 3%. The sample comprised PBMCs. Receptor source: a man aged 35 to 55 in good health and CMV-seronegative.

The rearrangement joins TRBV19 to TRBJ1-4, with 8 positions matching TRBD1. The germline CDR1 and CDR2 sequences are LNHDA and SQIVND (reference sequence). The J segment lost 0 bases and the V segment lost 4 bases, leaving 4 bases of the junction unmatched. The CDR3 is made up of 16 amino acids. Here the CDR3 reads CASSTGQVSTNEKLFF. CDR3 in DNA: TGTGCCAGTAGTACGGGACAGGTTTCAACTAATGAAAAACTGTTTTTT.

This clone was seen just once. J is TRBJ2-7 and V is TRBV18; 11 bases align to TRBD1. Per the germline V gene, CDR1 is KGHSH and CDR2 is LQKENI. CDR3 size: 16 residues. Trimming took 0 bases from V and 2 from J; bases not matched to a gene: 3. Written as DNA, the CDR3 is TGTGCCAGCTCACCACCGGGGACAGGGGGGGCCTACGAGCAGTACTTC. Amino acid sequence: CASSPPGTGGAYEQYF.

The rearrangement uses TRBV4-2 and TRBJ1-2, with D uncertain. Germline V gives CDR1 LGHNA, CDR2 YNFKEQ. This CDR3 is built from 13 residues. Trimming shortened V by 4 bases and J by 8 bases, and 14 bases separated the two germline ends. CDR3: CASSPYWERGYTF. CDR3 coding DNA: TGTGCCAGCAGCCCTTACTGGGAGCGGGGCTACACCTTC.